This T cell receptor (beta chain) came from a study of response to subunit inactivated influenza vaccine. The germline CDR1 and CDR2 sequences are KGHSH and LQKENI. The CDR3 runs 15 residues. J lost 8 bases, V lost 6 bases, and 10 bases had no gene match. Only a few counts were recorded for this clonotype. MiXCR, run by TCRdb on the RT-PCR reads, gives a single entry per CDR3 protein. The sample includes hundreds of thousands of distinct CDR3 sequences, 16% of them seen just once. The origin of this receptor is a man aged 50-75 years who received an inactivated influenza vaccine. The rearrangement joins TRBV18 to TRBJ1-4, with 9 bases that match TRBD1. The sample here was CD4+ T cells sorted from PBMCs, taken roughly 24 months after vaccination. CDR3 sequence (DNA): TGTGCCAGCTCGCTCCGGGACAGGGCTGACGAAAAACTGTTTTTT. Its translation: CASSLRDRADEKLFF.